The next 11 T cell receptor beta chains were all read from a single sample in a study of stem cell transplantation in POMP-related autoinflammatory disease. Profiling relied on immunoSEQ multiplex PCR, and the TCRdb table lists in-frame clones only, not all of them. The data contain around 32,000 clones, almost 90% of them seen just once; the ten biggest clones take up 0.6% to 0.75%. The source was CD4+ T cells from PBMCs, collected before stem cell transplantation. Receptors originate from a human donor with POMP-related autoinflammation and immune dysregulation (PRAID).

This clone has a single count. V gene TRBV7-3 combines with J gene TRBJ2-7; 12 nucleotides align to TRBD2. The trim removed 5 bases at V and 3 bases at J, leaving 5 bases unmatched. Per germline, CDR1 SGHTA and CDR2 FQGTGA. The CDR3 is 15 residues long. CDR3 residues: CASSRTSGIGYEQYF. The CDR3 bases are TGTGCCAGCAGCAGGACTAGCGGGATAGGCTACGAGCAGTACTTC.

The V gene is TRBV2, the J gene TRBJ1-5, with D uncertain. This CDR3 is 13 amino acids long. CDR1 and CDR2 from the germline V gene are SNHLY and FYNNEI. The V end was cut by 7 bases, the J end by 4 bases, with 11 bases between. DNA of the CDR3: TGTGCCAGCATCCTGGCAGTTAATCAGCCCCAGCATTTT. This translates into CASILAVNQPQHF.

The chain couples TRBV5-1 to TRBJ2-3; 8 bases fit TRBD2. The germline V gene encodes CDR1 SGHRS and CDR2 YFSETQ. With 7 bases clipped from V and 0 bases from J, the junction kept 7 bases outside the gene matches. This CDR3 region has 15 residues. The CDR3 region is CASSGGGRSTDTQYF. In DNA, the CDR3 is TGCGCCAGCTCCGGGGGGGGGCGCAGCACAGATACGCAGTATTTT.

The J gene is TRBJ1-4, the V gene TRBV19; D is undetermined. V was cut by 6 bases and J by 7 bases, with 18 bases left in between. CDR1 is LNHDA, CDR2 SQIVND, per germline (reference sequence). The length of the CDR3 is 15 residues. Here the CDR3 DNA reads TGTGCCAGTAGCCCCGTGGGCCGGGCGGCTGAAAAACTGTTTTTT. It translates to CASSPVGRAAEKLFF.

The V call is TRBV10-2, the J call TRBJ2-5, with TRBD2 identical over 9 bases. The germline V gene has CDR1 WSHSY and CDR2 SAAADI. The CDR3 has 14 amino acids. The V and J ends lost 7 bases and 5 bases, in that order; junction bases with no gene match: 8. The CDR3 nucleotides read TGCGCCAGCAACGGGCGGGGGGGCGACGAGACCCAGTACTTC. It is translated as CASNGRGGDETQYF.

The chain combines TRBV9 with TRBJ2-7; the D gene is possibly TRBD1 (5 bases). The CDR3 consists of 17 residues. The germline V gene encodes CDR1 SGDLS and CDR2 YYNGEE. Trimming removed 4 bases at V and 3 bases at J, with 23 bases between. Written as DNA, the CDR3 is TGTGCCAGCAGCCCAGGACACCAGCCACAAGCCAACTACGAGCAGTACTTC. Translation gives CASSPGHQPQANYEQYF.

CDR3 in amino acids: CASGQGVRPSETQYF. The CDR3 DNA follows: TGTGCTAGTGGACAAGGGGTGAGGCCCTCAGAGACCCAGTACTTC. This chain joins TRBV12-5 and TRBJ2-5; maybe TRBD1 (5 bases). Germline V gene sequence: CDR1 LGHNT, CDR2 FRNRAP. This CDR3 spans 15 amino acids. The ends were cut back, 6 bases at V and 4 bases at J, with 18 bases in the middle. The complete variable domain, with remaining parts taken from reference TRBV12-5 and TRBJ2-5, reads DARVTQTPRHKVTEMGQEVTMRCQPILGHNTVFWYRQTMMQGLELLAYFRNRAPLDDSGMPKDRFSAEMPDATLATLKIQPSEPRDSAVYFCASGQGVRPSETQYFGPGTRLLVL.

The rearrangement joins TRBV10-2 to TRBJ2-6; no definite D call. V dropped 9 bases and J dropped 0 bases, with 9 bases sitting between them. CDR1 and CDR2 (germline): WSHSY, SAAADI. The CDR3 is 14 residues long. This CDR3 reads CASGVFSGANVLTF. CDR3 coding DNA: TGCGCCAGTGGGGTGTTCTCTGGGGCCAACGTCCTGACTTTC.

This chain uses TRBV5-1 with TRBJ2-7; the D gene is possibly TRBD2 (6 bases). This CDR3 spans 14 amino acids. CDR1 is SGHRS, CDR2 YFSETQ, per germline. With 5 bases removed from V and 8 bases from J, the gap between germline ends came to 20 bases. The CDR3 DNA reads as TGCGCCAGCAGGATCGACGGGAGCTCCTGGAAGCAGTACTTC. Amino acids: CASRIDGSSWKQYF.

The chain couples TRBV6-1 to TRBJ1-2; 7 nucleotides match TRBD1. V trimming: 2 bases; J trimming: 6 bases; junction bases outside the gene matches: 3. The germline gives CDR1 MNHNS, CDR2 SASEGT. CDR3 size: 13 residues. The CDR3 here is CASSERGRDGYTF. The CDR3 coding sequence is TGTGCCAGCAGTGAAAGGGGGCGCGATGGCTACACCTTC.

This sequence joins TRBV11-2 and TRBJ2-5; TRBD2 matches at 10 bases. Germline assignment: CDR1 SGHAT and CDR2 FQNNGV. The V and J ends lost 3 bases and 0 bases, in that order; junction bases with no gene match: 4. The CDR3 sequence is 16 residues long. The CDR3 DNA follows: TGTGCCAGCAGCTTGTTTAGCGGGAGGTACCAAGAGACCCAGTACTTC. Translated: CASSLFSGRYQETQYF.